This T cell receptor (beta chain) is from a study of blood T cell repertoires in COVID-19. Study background: The study drew acute and convalescent COVID-19 samples from the United States, Italy and Spain. In each case, the material was cDNA or gDNA derived from T cells, B-cell-depleted T cells, or PBMCs.

V was pared by 1 base and J by 5 bases, with 5 bases between. This CDR3 comprises 13 residues. Germline V lookup: CDR1 LNHDA, CDR2 SQIVND (reference sequence). This clone came up a few times. Study processing details: Scientists estimated how many nucleated cells there were by amplifying reference gene primers. The method was immunoSEQ multiplex PCR; TCRdb's version includes in-frame clones alone and lacks a portion of them. That table supplies the V and J calls and clone size; D and trimming were determined from the DNA. Among 200,000 to 250,000 clones listed, approximately 83% were seen once. The chain is built from TRBV19 and TRBJ2-2; D is undetermined. The sequence derives from a woman aged 50 to 65 with acute or convalescent COVID-19. Material: peripheral blood. CDR3 residues: CASSIASTGELFF. The CDR3 coding sequence is TGTGCCAGTAGTATAGCCAGTACCGGGGAGCTGTTTTTT.